This T cell receptor beta chain came from a study of control samples from healthy donors and cancer patients. This clone was recorded once. Data came from immunoSEQ multiplex PCR; TCRdb stores just in-frame clones and leaves some out. The sample includes 71,000 or so clones, roughly 86% of them seen just once. V dropped 4 bases and J dropped 3 bases, with 16 bases sitting between them. Germline CDR1 MDHEN, CDR2 SYDVKM. There are 15 residues in the CDR3. V and J are TRBV28 and TRBJ2-7, with D hard to call. This receptor was taken from a man in his 60s with lung cancer. Sequencing was done on a sample of PBMCs. The CDR3 bases are TGTGCCAGCAGTTCCCGTTTCCGGAATAACTACGAGCAGTACTTC. Translating gives CASSSRFRNNYEQYF.